This entry is about one T cell receptor beta chain. The data were obtained in a study of blood T cell repertoires in COVID-19. The overall study: Sources were T cells, B-cell-depleted T cells, or PBMCs; the material itself was cDNA or gDNA.

The J segment lost 2 bases and the V segment lost 4 bases, leaving 12 bases of the junction unmatched. The CDR3 runs 17 residues. Germline lookup yields CDR1 SNHLY and CDR2 FYNNEI. Original methodology: It was from reference gene primer amplification that nucleated cell counts were estimated. Method: immunoSEQ multiplex PCR; TCRdb's copy keeps in-frame clones and lacks some. V, J and clone size are taken as reported in that table, and D and trimming were inferred from the DNA itself. The sample holds roughly 40,000 clones, more than 75% seen once. The receptor's source is a man older than 75 with acute or convalescent COVID-19. Sequencing used peripheral blood. J is TRBJ2-3 and V is TRBV2, with 7 bases aligning to TRBD1. The CDR3 is CASSVAPTGVYTDTQYF. DNA for the CDR3: TGTGCCAGCAGTGTGGCCCCTACAGGGGTCTACACAGATACGCAGTATTTT.